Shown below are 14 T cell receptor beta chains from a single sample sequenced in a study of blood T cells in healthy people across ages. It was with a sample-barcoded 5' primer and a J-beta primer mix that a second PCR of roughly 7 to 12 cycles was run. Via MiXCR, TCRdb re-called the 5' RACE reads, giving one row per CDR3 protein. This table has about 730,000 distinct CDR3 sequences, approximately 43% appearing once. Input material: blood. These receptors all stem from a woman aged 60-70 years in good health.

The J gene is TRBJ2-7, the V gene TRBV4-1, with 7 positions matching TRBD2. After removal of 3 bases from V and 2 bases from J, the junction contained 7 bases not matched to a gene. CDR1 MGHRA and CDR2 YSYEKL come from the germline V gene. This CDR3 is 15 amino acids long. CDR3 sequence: CASSQAGTTAYEQYF. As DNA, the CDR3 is TGCGCCAGCAGCCAGGCCGGGACTACCGCCTACGAGCAGTACTTC.

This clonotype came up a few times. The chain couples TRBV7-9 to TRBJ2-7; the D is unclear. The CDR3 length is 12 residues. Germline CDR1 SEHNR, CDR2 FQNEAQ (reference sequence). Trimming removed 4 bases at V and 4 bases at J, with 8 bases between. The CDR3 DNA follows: TGTGCCAGCAGCTATAACCGTTACGAGCAGTACTTC. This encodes CASSYNRYEQYF. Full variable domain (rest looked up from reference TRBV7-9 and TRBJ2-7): DTGVSQNPRHKITKRGQNVTFRCDPISEHNRLYWYRQTLGQGPEFLTYFQNEAQLEKSRLLSDRFSAERPKGSFSTLEIQRTEQGDSAMYLCASSYNRYEQYFGPGTRLTVT.

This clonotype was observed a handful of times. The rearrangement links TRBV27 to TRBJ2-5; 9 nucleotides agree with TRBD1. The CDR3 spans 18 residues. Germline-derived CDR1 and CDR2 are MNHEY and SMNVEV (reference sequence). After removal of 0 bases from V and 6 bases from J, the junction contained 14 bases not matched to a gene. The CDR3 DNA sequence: TGTGCCAGCAGTTTATCGAAGCTCGGGACAGGGATGTTTCAGACCCAGTACTTC. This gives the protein CASSLSKLGTGMFQTQYF.

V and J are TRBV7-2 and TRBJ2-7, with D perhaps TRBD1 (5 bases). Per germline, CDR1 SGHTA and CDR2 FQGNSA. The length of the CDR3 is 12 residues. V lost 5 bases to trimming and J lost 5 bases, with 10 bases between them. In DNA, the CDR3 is TGTGCCAGCAGCGATCAGGGTAACGAGCAGTACTTC. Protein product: CASSDQGNEQYF.

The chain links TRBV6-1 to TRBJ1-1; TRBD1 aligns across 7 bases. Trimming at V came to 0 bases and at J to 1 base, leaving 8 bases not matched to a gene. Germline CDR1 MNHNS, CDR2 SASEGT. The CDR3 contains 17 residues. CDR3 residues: CASSEAHQGGRNTEAFF. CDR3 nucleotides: TGTGCCAGCAGTGAAGCGCATCAGGGGGGGAGGAACACTGAAGCTTTCTTT.

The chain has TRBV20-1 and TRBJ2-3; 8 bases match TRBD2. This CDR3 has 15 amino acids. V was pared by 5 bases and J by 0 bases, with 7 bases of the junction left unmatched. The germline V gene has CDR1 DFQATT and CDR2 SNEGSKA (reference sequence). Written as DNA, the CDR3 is TGCAGTGCTCCGAGTAGCGGGACTAGCACAGATACGCAGTATTTT. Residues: CSAPSSGTSTDTQYF.

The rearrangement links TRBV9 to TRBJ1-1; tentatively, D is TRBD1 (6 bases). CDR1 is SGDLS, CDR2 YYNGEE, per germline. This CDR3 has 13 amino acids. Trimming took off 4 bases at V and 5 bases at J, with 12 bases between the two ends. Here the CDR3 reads CASSNTGRTEAFF. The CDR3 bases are TGTGCCAGCAGCAATACAGGGAGAACTGAAGCTTTCTTT.

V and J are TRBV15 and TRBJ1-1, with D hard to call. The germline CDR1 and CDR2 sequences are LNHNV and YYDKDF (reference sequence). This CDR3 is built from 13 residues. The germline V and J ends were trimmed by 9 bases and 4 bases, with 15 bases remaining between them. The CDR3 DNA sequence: TGTGCCACTTCGGGCCGTTTGGGCACTGAAGCTTTCTTT. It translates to CATSGRLGTEAFF.

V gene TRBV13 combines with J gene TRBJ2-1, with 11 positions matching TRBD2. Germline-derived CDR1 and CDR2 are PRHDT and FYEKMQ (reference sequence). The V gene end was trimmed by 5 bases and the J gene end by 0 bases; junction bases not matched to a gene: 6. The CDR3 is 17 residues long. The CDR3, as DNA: TGTGCCAGCAGCCCGGGACTAGCGGATAGCTCCTACAATGAGCAGTTCTTC. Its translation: CASSPGLADSSYNEQFF.

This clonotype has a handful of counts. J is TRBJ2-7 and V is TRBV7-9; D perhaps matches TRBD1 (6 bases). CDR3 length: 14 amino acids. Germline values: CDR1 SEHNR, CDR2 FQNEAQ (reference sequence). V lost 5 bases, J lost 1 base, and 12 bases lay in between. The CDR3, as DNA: TGTGCCAGCAGCAAAAGACAGGAGTCCTACGAGCAGTACTTC. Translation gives CASSKRQESYEQYF. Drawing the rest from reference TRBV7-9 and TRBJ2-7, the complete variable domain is DTGVSQNPRHKITKRGQNVTFRCDPISEHNRLYWYRQTLGQGPEFLTYFQNEAQLEKSRLLSDRFSAERPKGSFSTLEIQRTEQGDSAMYLCASSKRQESYEQYFGPGTRLTVT.

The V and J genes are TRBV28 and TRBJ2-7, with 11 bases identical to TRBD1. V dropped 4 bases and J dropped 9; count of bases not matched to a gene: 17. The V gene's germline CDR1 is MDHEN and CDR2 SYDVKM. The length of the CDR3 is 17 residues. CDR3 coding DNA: TGTGCCAGCAGTTCTCCGGGACAGGGGGACATGGTGGGTGGGCAGTACTTC. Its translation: CASSSPGQGDMVGGQYF.

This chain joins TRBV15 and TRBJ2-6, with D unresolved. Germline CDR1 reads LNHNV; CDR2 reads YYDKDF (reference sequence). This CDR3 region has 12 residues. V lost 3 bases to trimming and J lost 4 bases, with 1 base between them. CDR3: CATSRGANVLTF. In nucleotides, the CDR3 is TGTGCCACCAGCAGGGGGGCCAACGTCCTGACTTTC.

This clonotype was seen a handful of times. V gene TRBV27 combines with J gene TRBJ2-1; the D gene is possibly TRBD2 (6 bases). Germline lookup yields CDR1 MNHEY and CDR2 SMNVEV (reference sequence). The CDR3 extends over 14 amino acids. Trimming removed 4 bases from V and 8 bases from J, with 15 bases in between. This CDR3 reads CASSSTRETDEQFF. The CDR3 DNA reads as TGTGCCAGCAGTTCGACCCGGGAGACGGATGAGCAGTTCTTC.

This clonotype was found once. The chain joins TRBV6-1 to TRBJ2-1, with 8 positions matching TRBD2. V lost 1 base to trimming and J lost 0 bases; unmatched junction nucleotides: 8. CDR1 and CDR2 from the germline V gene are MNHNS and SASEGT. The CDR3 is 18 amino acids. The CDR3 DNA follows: TGTGCCAGCAGTGAAGACCCGACTAGCGCGAGCTCCTACAATGAGCAGTTCTTC. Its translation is CASSEDPTSASSYNEQFF.